This T cell receptor beta chain was recovered during a study of tumor-infiltrating lymphocytes in primary liver carcinoma. The wider study: Patients included men and women of 30 to 69 years.

Using a constant-region primer together with ProtoScript II reverse transcriptase, TCR beta cDNA was made from around 0.55 ug of total RNA. Sequencing libraries for TCR beta derived from three nested multiplex PCR rounds that used slightly modified ARM-PCR. The opening two PCR rounds, approximately 10 cycles each, paired TRBV1-TRBV30 forward primers with a C-beta reverse primer. TCRdb re-called the multiplex PCR reads with MiXCR, one entry per CDR3 protein. The sample holds 55,000 to 70,000 distinct CDR3 sequences; about two thirds are singletons and the top ten take around 57%. General study points: Overlap in tumor-adjacent and tumor-blood pairs fell below that of tumor region pairs.

In germline, CDR1 is LGHNA, CDR2 YSLEER. The CDR3 covers 17 residues. Total RNA and DNA came together from about 21-30 mg of bulk tissue without cell sorting. This clonotype has just one count. Its antigen remains unknown. A junction end diverges from the germline sequence, so it may reflect a read error. V usage is TRBV4-3 and J usage is TRBJ2-7; TRBD1 agrees at 9 bases. This sequence was found in a man between 35 and 55 years old with primary liver carcinoma and hepatitis B virus infection. The specimen was liver tumor tissue from sampling region 2. Described subset: tumor region T2, inferior pole. As DNA, the CDR3 is TGCGCCAACAGCCAAGAAGCACCCGGGACAGGGCGGTACGAGCAGTACTTC. Protein: CANSQEAPGTGRYEQYF.